Listed here is a single T cell receptor (beta chain). This specimen comes from a study of blood T cell repertoires in COVID-19. Repertoires were generated with immunoSEQ multiplex PCR, while TCRdb's copy carries only in-frame clones and drops some. The data contain about 170,000 clones, approximately 83% of them singletons. Germline CDR1 GTSNPN, CDR2 SVGIG (reference sequence). The CDR3 has 15 amino acids. V trimming: 0 bases; J trimming: 3 bases; junction bases outside the gene matches: 6. The receptor was derived from a woman of 80 years or more with acute or convalescent COVID-19. The chain combines TRBV30 with TRBJ2-7; the match to TRBD2 covers 9 bases. Sequenced material: peripheral blood. The CDR3 DNA sequence: TGTGCCTGGAGTGTAGGTCTAGCGGGAAGCTACGAGCAGTACTTC. Translated: CAWSVGLAGSYEQYF.